This T cell receptor beta chain derives from a study of blood T cells in healthy people across ages. General study results and limits: A conclusive naive versus antigen-experienced comparison was prevented by the unsorted PBMCs.

Sample-barcoded 5' priming and a J-beta primer mix drove a second PCR of roughly 6 to 12 cycles. TCRdb redid the calling of the 5' RACE reads with MiXCR, one entry per CDR3 protein. The table lists 600,000 to 650,000 distinct CDR3 sequences, around three fifths of them singletons, with 30% to 40% in the top ten. About 10 milliliters of peripheral blood were drawn from each donor into EDTA-treated tubes. RNA extraction gave at least 5.5 micrograms of total RNA per sample. About this clonotype: Its antigen is unknown.

The CDR3 totals 18 residues. Trimming took off 4 bases at V and 2 bases at J, with 21 bases between the two ends. The germline gives CDR1 SQVTM, CDR2 ANQGSEA. Sequencing was carried out using blood. The chain combines TRBV29-1 with TRBJ2-6; D might be TRBD1 (5 bases). This sequence was found in a man aged 55-75 years in good health. The CDR3 DNA reads as TGCAGCGTTGCGGACACCTCAAGGAATGTAGCTGGGGCCAACGTCCTGACTTTC. Translating gives CSVADTSRNVAGANVLTF.